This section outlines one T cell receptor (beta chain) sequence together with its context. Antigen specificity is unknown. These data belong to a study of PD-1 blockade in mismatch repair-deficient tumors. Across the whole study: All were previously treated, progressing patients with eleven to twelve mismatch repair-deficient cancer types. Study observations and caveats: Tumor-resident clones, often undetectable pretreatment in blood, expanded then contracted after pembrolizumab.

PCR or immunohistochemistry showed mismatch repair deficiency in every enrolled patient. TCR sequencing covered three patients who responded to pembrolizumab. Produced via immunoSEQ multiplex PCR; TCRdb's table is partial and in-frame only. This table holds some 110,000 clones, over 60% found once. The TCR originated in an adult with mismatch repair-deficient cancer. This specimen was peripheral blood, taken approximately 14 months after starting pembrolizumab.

The CDR3 loop reads CASSEETPGPTF. The DNA for the CDR3 is TGTGCCAGCAGTGAAGAGACGCCTGGCCCCACCTTC. The chain uses TRBV6-1 and TRBJ1-2; no definite D call. The CDR3 consists of 12 residues. Between the trimmed V and J ends, which lost 1 base and 13 bases, there was a span of 13 bases. Germline V lookup: CDR1 MNHNS, CDR2 SASEGT.